These T cell receptor beta chains were read from a single sample in a study of neurological immune-mediated disorders. TCRdb re-called the 5' RACE reads through MiXCR, storing one row per CDR3 protein. The sample records about 74,000 distinct CDR3 sequences, roughly 5.6% being singletons. Sequencing input: PBMCs. Every receptor here comes from a man aged 18 to 29 with multiple sclerosis. The CDR3 runs from the conserved cysteine through the conserved F or W. D genes are given only for firm matches. The size entry gives once, few or many counts, or a class when the clone is expanded.

>TRBD2|TRBV29-1|many|TRBJ2-5
CSVPVGPGGTQYF
TGCAGCGTTCCCGTCGGCCCGGGGGGGACCCAGTACTTC
>-|TRBV7-9|many|TRBJ1-1
CASSLDRGTEAFF
TGTGCCAGCAGCTTAGATCGGGGCACTGAAGCTTTCTTT
>TRBD1|TRBV7-2|many|TRBJ2-5
CASSRSIQGWGETQYF
TGTGCCAGCAGCCGATCGATACAGGGGTGGGGCGAGACCCAGTACTTC
>-|TRBV5-1|many|TRBJ1-1
CASSLDPQGEAFF
TGCGCCAGCAGCTTGGATCCCCAGGGTGAAGCTTTCTTT
>-|TRBV9|many|TRBJ2-7
CASRPSDSSYEQYF
TGTGCCAGCAGGCCCTCGGACAGCTCCTACGAGCAGTACTTC
>-|TRBV25-1|many|TRBJ1-4
CASSQESQEKLFF
TGTGCCAGCTCCCAGGAGAGCCAGGAAAAACTGTTTTTT
>-|TRBV11-2|many|TRBJ2-2
CVTARSNTGELFF
TGTGTCACTGCGCGATCGAACACCGGGGAGCTGTTTTTT
>TRBD1|TRBV5-5|few|TRBJ2-4
CASSGSGGNGKIQYF
TGTGCCAGCAGCGGTTCAGGGGGCAATGGAAAAATTCAGTACTTC
>-|TRBV21-1|many|TRBJ2-7
CANTKTGPYEQYF
TGTGCCAACACGAAGACAGGGCCCTACGAGCAGTACTTC
>-|TRBV3-1|many|TRBJ2-2
CASSQGIGETGELFF
TGTGCCAGCAGCCAAGGGATAGGGGAAACCGGGGAGCTGTTTTTT
>-|TRBV20-1|many|TRBJ1-1
CSARAFHTEAFF
TGCAGTGCTAGGGCTTTCCACACTGAAGCTTTCTTT
>TRBD1|TRBV9|many|TRBJ2-5
CASSGPGQGPGETQYF
TGTGCCAGCAGCGGCCCCGGACAGGGGCCGGGAGAGACCCAGTACTTC
>-|TRBV14|many|TRBJ1-6
CASSQGHRLGSPLHF
TGTGCCAGCAGCCAAGGACACAGACTGGGTTCACCCCTCCACTTT
>-|TRBV5-5|many|TRBJ2-2
CASSTRTSANTGELFF
TGTGCCAGCAGCACCCGGACCAGCGCGAACACCGGGGAGCTGTTTTTT
>-|TRBV6-6|many|TRBJ1-5
CASSYDGAGSNQPQHF
TGTGCCAGCAGTTACGACGGGGCGGGAAGCAATCAGCCCCAGCATTTT
>TRBD2|TRBV5-1|many|TRBJ2-3
CASSQAGLDTQYF
TGCGCCAGCAGCCAAGCGGGACTAGATACGCAGTATTTT
>-|TRBV5-1|many|TRBJ1-5
CASSTGAGSNQPQNF
TGCGCCAGCAGCACCGGGGCAGGTAGCAATCAGCCCCAGAATTTT
>TRBD1|TRBV3-1|few|TRBJ1-5
CASSLQGGQAQNF
TGTGCCAGCAGCCTACAGGGGGGACAGGCCCAGAATTTT
>-|TRBV27|many|TRBJ2-7
CASTERSGVRYEQYF
TGTGCCAGCACCGAGAGGTCCGGGGTGAGGTACGAGCAGTACTTC
>TRBD2|TRBV28|many|TRBJ2-1
CASSSSGTYNEQFF
TGTGCCAGCAGTTCTAGCGGAACCTACAATGAGCAGTTCTTC
>TRBD2|TRBV5-1|many|TRBJ2-5
CASSFASGGRETQYF
TGCGCCAGCAGCTTCGCTAGCGGGGGCCGGGAGACCCAGTACTTC
>-|TRBV24-1|many|TRBJ1-5
CATSATGPTSNQPQNF
TGTGCCACCAGTGCAACAGGGCCCACCAGCAATCAGCCCCAGAATTTT
>TRBD2|TRBV4-3|many|TRBJ2-1
CASRPGLAGVNEQFF
TGCGCCAGCAGGCCTGGACTAGCGGGAGTAAATGAGCAGTTCTTC
>-|TRBV4-3|many|TRBJ2-2
CASSHSGLTGELFF
TGCGCCAGCAGCCACTCGGGACTCACCGGGGAGCTGTTTTTT
>TRBD1|TRBV5-1|many|TRBJ1-5
CASSPGTVSNQPQHF
TGCGCCAGCAGCCCCGGGACAGTTAGCAATCAGCCCCAGCATTTT